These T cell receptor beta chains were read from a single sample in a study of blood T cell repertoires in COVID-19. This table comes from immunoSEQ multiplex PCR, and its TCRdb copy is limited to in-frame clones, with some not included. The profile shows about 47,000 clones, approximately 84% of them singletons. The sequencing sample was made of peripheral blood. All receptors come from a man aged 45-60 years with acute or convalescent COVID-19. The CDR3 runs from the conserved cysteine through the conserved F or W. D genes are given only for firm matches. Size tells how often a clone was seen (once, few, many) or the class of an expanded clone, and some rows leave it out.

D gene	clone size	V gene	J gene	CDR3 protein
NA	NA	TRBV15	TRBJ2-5	CATSRDPAVRETQYF
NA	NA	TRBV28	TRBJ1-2	CASSPGADYGYTF
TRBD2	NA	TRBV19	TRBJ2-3	CATGTSGRGTQYF
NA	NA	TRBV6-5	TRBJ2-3	CASSYEGAQYF
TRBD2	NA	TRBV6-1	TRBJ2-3	CASSEAGLAGATDTQYF
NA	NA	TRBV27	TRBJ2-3	CASSLLYASTDTQYF
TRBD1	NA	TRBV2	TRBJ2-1	CASSGVGQGIFDEQFF
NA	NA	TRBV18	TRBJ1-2	CASSPQGVNYGYTF
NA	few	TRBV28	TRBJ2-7	CASSLGQGMVYEQYF
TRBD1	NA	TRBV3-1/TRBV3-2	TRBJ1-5	CASSQDGTGIHRNQPQHF
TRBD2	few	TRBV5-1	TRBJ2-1	CASTPGLAGGIGRYNEQFF
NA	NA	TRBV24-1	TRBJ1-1	CATSAQGGEAFF
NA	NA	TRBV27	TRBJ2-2	CASSLNPLRANTGELFF
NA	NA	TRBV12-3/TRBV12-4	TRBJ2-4	CASSLEAQNIQYF
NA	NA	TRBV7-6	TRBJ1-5	CASSLAGGQPQHF
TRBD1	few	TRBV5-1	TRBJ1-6	CASSLGQANSPLHF
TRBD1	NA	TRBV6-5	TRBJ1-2	CASSRLSGTGIGYTF
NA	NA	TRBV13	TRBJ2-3	CASSGRGVGADTQYF
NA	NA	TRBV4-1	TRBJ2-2	CASSQDPGTGELFF
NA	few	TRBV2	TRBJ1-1	CASSLQGGDTEAFF
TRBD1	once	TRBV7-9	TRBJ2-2	CASSWDRETGELFF
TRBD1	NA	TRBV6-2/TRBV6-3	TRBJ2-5	CASSLDRGGETQYF
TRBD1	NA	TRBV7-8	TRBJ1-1	CASSLGRQGDEAFF
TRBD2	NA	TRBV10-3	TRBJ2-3	CAISDPSGLDTQYF
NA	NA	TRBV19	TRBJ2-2	CASSLIGANTGELFF
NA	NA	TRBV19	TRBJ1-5	CATSRGRGENQPQHF
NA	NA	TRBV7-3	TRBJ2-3	CASGGAISTDTQYF
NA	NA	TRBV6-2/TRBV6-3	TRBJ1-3	CASSSPGRGSTIYF
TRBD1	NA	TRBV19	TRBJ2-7	CASSGTAHYEQYF
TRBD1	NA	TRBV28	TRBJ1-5	CASTITGGQAHQPQHF
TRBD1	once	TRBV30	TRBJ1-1	CACVPLLGDRGWSTEAFF
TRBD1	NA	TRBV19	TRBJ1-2	CASSVPGQGTPLGYTF
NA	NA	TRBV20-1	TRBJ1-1	CSATTGGEAFF
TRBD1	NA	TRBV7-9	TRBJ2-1	CASSLTGTEYNEQFF
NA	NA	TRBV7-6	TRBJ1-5	CASGAESNQPQHF
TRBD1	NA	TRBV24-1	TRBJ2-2	CATSKQGANTGELFF
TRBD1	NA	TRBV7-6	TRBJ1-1	CASSLGGQGNTEAFF
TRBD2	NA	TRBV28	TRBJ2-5	CALHPSLAGGPETQYF